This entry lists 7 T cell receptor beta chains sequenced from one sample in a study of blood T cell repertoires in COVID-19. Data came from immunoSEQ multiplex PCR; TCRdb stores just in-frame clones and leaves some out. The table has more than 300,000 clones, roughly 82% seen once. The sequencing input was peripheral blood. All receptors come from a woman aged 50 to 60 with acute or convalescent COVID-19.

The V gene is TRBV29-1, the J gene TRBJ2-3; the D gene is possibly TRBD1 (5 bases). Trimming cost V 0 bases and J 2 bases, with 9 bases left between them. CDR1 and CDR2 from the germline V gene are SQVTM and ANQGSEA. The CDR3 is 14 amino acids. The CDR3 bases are TGCAGCGTTGAAGATGGGGCCAACACAGATACGCAGTATTTT. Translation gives CSVEDGANTDTQYF.

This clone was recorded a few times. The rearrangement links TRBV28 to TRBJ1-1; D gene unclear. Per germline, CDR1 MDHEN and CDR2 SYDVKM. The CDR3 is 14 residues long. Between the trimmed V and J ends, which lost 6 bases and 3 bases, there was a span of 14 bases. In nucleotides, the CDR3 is TGTGCCAGCAGCCCCTCCGGACTTTACACTGAAGCTTTCTTT. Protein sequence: CASSPSGLYTEAFF.

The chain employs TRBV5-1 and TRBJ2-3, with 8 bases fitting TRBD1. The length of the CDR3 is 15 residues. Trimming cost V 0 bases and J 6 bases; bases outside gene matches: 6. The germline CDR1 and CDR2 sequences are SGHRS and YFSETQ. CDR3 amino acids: CASSLAGQGVDTQYF. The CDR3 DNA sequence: TGCGCCAGCAGCTTGGCCGGACAGGGCGTGGATACGCAGTATTTT.

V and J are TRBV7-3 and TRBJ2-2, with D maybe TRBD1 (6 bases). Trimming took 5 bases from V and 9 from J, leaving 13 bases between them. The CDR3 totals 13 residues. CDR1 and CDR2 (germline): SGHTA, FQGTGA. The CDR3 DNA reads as TGTGCCAGCAGCCAACAGGGTAGTCGGGAGCTGTTTTTT. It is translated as CASSQQGSRELFF. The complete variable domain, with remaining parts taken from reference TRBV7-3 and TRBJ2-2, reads GAGVSQTPSNKVTEKGKYVELRCDPISGHTALYWYRQSLGQGPEFLIYFQGTGAADDSGLPNDRFFAVRPEGSVSTLKIQRTERGDSAVYLCASSQQGSRELFFGEGSRLTVL.

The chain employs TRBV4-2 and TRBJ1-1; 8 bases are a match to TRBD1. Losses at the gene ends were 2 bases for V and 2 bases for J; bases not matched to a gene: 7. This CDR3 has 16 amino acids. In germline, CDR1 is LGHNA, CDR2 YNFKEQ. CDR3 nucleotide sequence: TGTGCCAGCAGCCAACCACCGGACAGGGTTAACACTGAAGCTTTCTTT. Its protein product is CASSQPPDRVNTEAFF.

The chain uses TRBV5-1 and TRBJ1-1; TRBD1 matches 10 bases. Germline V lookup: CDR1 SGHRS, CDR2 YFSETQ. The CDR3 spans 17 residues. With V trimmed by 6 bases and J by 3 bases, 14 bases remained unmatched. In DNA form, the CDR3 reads TGCGCCAGCACCCGACATGGTACCGGGACAGGGGACACTGAAGCTTTCTTT. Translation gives CASTRHGTGTGDTEAFF.

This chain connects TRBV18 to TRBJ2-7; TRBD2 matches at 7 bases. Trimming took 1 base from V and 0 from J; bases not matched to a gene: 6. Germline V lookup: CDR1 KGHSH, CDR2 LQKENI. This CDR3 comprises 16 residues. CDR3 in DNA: TGTGCCAGCTCACCACTCCTAGCGGCGAGCTCCTACGAGCAGTACTTC. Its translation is CASSPLLAASSYEQYF.